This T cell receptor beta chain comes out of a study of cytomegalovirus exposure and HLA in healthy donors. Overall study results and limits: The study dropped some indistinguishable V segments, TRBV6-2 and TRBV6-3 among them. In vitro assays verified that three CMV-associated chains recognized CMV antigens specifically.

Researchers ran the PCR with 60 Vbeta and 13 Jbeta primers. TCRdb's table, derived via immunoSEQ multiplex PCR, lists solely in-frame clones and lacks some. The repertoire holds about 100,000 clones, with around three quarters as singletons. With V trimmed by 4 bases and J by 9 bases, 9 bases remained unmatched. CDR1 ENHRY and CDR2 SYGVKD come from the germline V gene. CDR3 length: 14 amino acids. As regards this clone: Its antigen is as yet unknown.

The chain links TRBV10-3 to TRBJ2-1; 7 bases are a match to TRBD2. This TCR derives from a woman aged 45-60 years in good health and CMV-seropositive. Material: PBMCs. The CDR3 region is CAISAVGLLGEQFF. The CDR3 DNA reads TGTGCCATCAGTGCAGTGGGACTATTAGGTGAGCAGTTCTTC.